This T cell receptor beta chain was retrieved from a study of CD8+ T cells in alopecia areata. This clone has only a few counts. Specified treatment: oral pan-JAK inhibitor, 5-10 mg twice daily. The CDR3 extends over 16 amino acids. Per germline, CDR1 SEHNR and CDR2 FQNEAQ (reference sequence). V was clipped by 4 bases and J by 0 bases, with 13 bases between them. Extracted from the samples, RNA was reverse transcribed into cDNA to serve as the sequencing template. Produced via immunoSEQ multiplex PCR; TCRdb's table is partial and in-frame only. Of about 270,000 clones listed, 60% are singletons. The TCR comes from a human donor with alopecia areata. The rearrangement links TRBV7-9 to TRBJ2-4, with D possibly matching TRBD1 (6 bases). The source was CD4+ T cells sorted from blood, collected around week 54, from a patient treated with tofacitinib. The CDR3, as DNA: TGTGCCAGCAGCTCGGACAGCTCAATAGCCAAAAACATTCAGTACTTC. Translation: CASSSDSSIAKNIQYF.